Presented here are 15 T cell receptor beta chains from one specimen sequenced in a study of cytomegalovirus exposure and HLA in healthy donors. PCR primers comprised 60 Vbeta and 13 Jbeta primers. Libraries were prepared by immunoSEQ multiplex PCR; TCRdb keeps only in-frame clonotypes and omits some of them. In the table there are 45,000 to 60,000 clones, approximately 65% of which are singletons. Specimen: PBMCs. The source is a man younger than 45 in good health and CMV-seronegative.

The chain has TRBV19 and TRBJ2-3; 7 bases are shared with TRBD1. The ends lost 2 bases at V and 9 bases at J; junction bases unmatched: 8. The CDR3 runs to 14 residues. In germline, CDR1 is LNHDA, CDR2 SQIVND (reference sequence). CDR3 loop: CASSILDQTGTQYF. The CDR3 nucleotides read TGTGCCAGTAGTATATTGGACCAGACAGGGACGCAGTATTTT.

V usage is TRBV6-1 and J usage is TRBJ1-1; a weak D match, TRBD1 (5 bases). The V and J ends lost 3 bases and 2 bases respectively, with 13 bases between them. Looked up from germline, CDR1 is MNHNS and CDR2 is SASEGT. This CDR3 spans 15 amino acids. DNA of the CDR3: TGTGCCAGCAGTGATGGGGGGTCCGCTAACACTGAAGCTTTCTTT. Its translation is CASSDGGSANTEAFF.

CDR3 loop: CASSGLPGQGLRNTIYF. In nucleotides, the CDR3 is TGCGCCAGCAGTGGATTACCGGGACAGGGGTTGAGAAACACCATATATTTT. V is TRBV10-1 and J is TRBJ1-3; 10 positions agree with TRBD1. CDR3 length: 17 amino acids. V was pared by 4 bases and J by 5 bases, with 11 bases of the junction left unmatched. Per germline, CDR1 WNHNN and CDR2 SYGVQD (reference sequence).

The CDR3 is CASSRQRNTEAFF. CDR3 nucleotide sequence: TGTGCCAGCAGCCGACAGAGGAACACTGAAGCTTTCTTT. The V gene is TRBV2, the J gene TRBJ1-1, with D possibly being TRBD1 (5 bases). The CDR3 length is 13 residues. The ends were cut back, 6 bases at V and 1 base at J, with 9 bases in the middle. Germline CDR1 SNHLY, CDR2 FYNNEI.

The V and J genes are TRBV15 and TRBJ2-1, with TRBD2 identical over 7 bases. The CDR3 totals 16 residues. The ends lost 0 bases at V and 3 bases at J; junction bases unmatched: 5. Germline CDR1 reads LNHNV; CDR2 reads YYDKDF (reference sequence). CDR3 nucleotide sequence: TGTGCCACCAGCAGAGATCACCTAGCGGACTACAATGAGCAGTTCTTC. Its protein is CATSRDHLADYNEQFF.

This chain connects TRBV25-1 to TRBJ2-7; 9 bases are shared with TRBD1. V shed 8 bases, J shed 7 bases, and the junction held 6 bases outside the gene matches. The CDR3 totals 12 residues. CDR1 and CDR2 (germline): MGHDK, SYGVNS. The CDR3 sequence: CASGQGTGEQYF. DNA for the CDR3: TGTGCCAGCGGACAGGGGACGGGGGAGCAGTACTTC.

This chain connects TRBV2 to TRBJ2-1, with 7 bases matching TRBD1. After removal of 8 bases from V and 4 bases from J, the junction contained 8 bases not matched to a gene. This CDR3 spans 14 amino acids. From germline, CDR1 is SNHLY and CDR2 FYNNEI. CDR3 sequence (DNA): TGTGCCAGCCAAGAATCAGGGGGTTACAATGAGCAGTTCTTC. Translation: CASQESGGYNEQFF.

The gene calls are TRBV6-8 and TRBJ1-1; D unresolved. The CDR3 length is 15 residues. The germline V and J ends were trimmed by 9 bases and 8 bases, with 25 bases remaining between them. The V gene's germline CDR1 is MNHGY and CDR2 SAAAGT. Here the CDR3 reads CARGGFLRLLGEAFF. For the CDR3, the DNA is TGTGCCAGGGGAGGGTTCCTACGTCTATTGGGGGAAGCTTTCTTT.

This clone was seen once. The chain recombines TRBV27 with TRBJ2-7, with TRBD2 matching 7 bases. CDR1 is MNHEY and CDR2 is SMNVEV in the germline V gene (reference sequence). This CDR3 comprises 16 residues. J gave up 7 bases and V 6 bases, and 18 bases lay outside the gene matches. CDR3 region: CASSITLGGSSREQYF. CDR3 sequence (DNA): TGTGCCAGCAGCATCACTCTTGGCGGGAGCTCGAGAGAGCAGTACTTC.

This chain connects TRBV5-1 to TRBJ2-2, with D uncertain. Germline CDR1 and CDR2: SGHRS and YFSETQ. Trimming cost V 4 bases and J 2 bases, with 9 bases left between them. CDR3 length: 14 residues. CDR3 amino acids: CASSANTNTGELFF. The DNA for the CDR3 is TGCGCCAGCAGCGCTAATACCAACACCGGGGAGCTGTTTTTT.

This chain links TRBV6-5 with TRBJ2-1; maybe TRBD2 (5 bases). The length of the CDR3 is 13 residues. Germline loops: CDR1 MNHEY, CDR2 SVGAGI. Trimming stripped 6 bases from V and 7 bases from J, with 13 bases between. The CDR3 DNA is TGTGCCAGCAGCCAATCGCCGGGAAATGAGCAGTTCTTC. Translating it yields CASSQSPGNEQFF.

This clone was picked up a small number of times. The J gene is TRBJ1-3, the V gene TRBV5-1; perhaps TRBD1 as D (6 bases). Germline lookup yields CDR1 SGHRS and CDR2 YFSETQ. This CDR3 spans 14 amino acids. Trimming pared 2 bases from V and 8 bases from J, leaving 14 bases between. CDR3: CASSFGTPGYTIYF. The CDR3 DNA sequence: TGCGCCAGCAGCTTCGGGACACCCGGATACACCATATATTTT.

The chain uses TRBV19 and TRBJ2-1; TRBD2 matches at 7 bases. The CDR3 is 13 amino acids. J lost 6 bases, V lost 5 bases, and 4 bases had no gene match. CDR1 is LNHDA, CDR2 SQIVND, per germline (reference sequence). The CDR3 DNA reads TGTGCCAGTAGTGGGAGGGCGAGCAATGAGCAGTTCTTC. Its translation is CASSGRASNEQFF. Variable domain in full (rest from reference TRBV19 and TRBJ2-1): DGGITQSPKYLFRKEGQNVTLSCEQNLNHDAMYWYRQDPGQGLRLIYYSQIVNDFQKGDIAEGYSVSREKKESFPLTVTSAQKNPTAFYLCASSGRASNEQFFGPGTRLTVL.

V is TRBV7-2 and J is TRBJ2-7, with a possible D match to TRBD1 (6 bases). CDR3 length: 14 residues. CDR1 is SGHTA and CDR2 is FQGNSA in the germline V gene. V dropped 3 bases and J dropped 0 bases, with 9 bases sitting between them. CDR3 sequence (DNA): TGTGCCAGCAGCTTCGGGGACACCTCCTACGAGCAGTACTTC. It specifies CASSFGDTSYEQYF.

The rearrangement joins TRBV6-1 to TRBJ2-7; 8 bases are shared with TRBD2. This CDR3 has 14 residues. Germline CDR1 and CDR2: MNHNS and SASEGT. Trimming at V came to 5 bases and at J to 7 bases, leaving 10 bases not matched to a gene. The DNA for the CDR3 is TGTGCCAGCAGTTTGAGCGGGAGTTGGCGTGAGCAGTACTTC. Its translation is CASSLSGSWREQYF.